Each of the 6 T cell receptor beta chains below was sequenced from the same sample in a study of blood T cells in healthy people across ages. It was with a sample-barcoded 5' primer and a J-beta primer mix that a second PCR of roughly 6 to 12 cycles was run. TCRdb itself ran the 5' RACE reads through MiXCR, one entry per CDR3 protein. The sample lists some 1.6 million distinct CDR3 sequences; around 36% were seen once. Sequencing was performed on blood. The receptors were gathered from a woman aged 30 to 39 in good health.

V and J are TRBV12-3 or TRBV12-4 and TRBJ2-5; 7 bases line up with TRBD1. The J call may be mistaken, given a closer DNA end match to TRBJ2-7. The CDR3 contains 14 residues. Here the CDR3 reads CASSKQGSTYEQYF. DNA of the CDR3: TGTGCCAGCAGTAAACAGGGGTCAACCTACGAGCAGTACTTC.

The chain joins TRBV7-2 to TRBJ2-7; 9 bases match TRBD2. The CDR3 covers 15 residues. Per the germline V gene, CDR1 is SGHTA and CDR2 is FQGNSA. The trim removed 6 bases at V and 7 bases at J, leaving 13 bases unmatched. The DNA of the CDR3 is TGTGCCAGCAGTCCTGTGGTAGCGGGAGCGGGGGAGCAGTACTTC. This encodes CASSPVVAGAGEQYF.

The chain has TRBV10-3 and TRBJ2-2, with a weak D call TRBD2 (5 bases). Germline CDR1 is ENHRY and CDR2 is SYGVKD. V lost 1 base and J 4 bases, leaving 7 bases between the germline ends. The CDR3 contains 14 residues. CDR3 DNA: TGTGCCATCAGTGAGTGGGAGACCACCGGGGAGCTGTTTTTT. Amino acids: CAISEWETTGELFF.

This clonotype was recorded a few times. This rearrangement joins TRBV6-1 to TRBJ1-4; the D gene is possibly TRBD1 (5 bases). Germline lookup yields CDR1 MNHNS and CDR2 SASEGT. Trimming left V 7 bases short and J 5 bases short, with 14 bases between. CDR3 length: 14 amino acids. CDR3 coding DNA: TGTGCCAGCACCTACAGGACTTTAAATGAAAAACTGTTTTTT. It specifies CASTYRTLNEKLFF.

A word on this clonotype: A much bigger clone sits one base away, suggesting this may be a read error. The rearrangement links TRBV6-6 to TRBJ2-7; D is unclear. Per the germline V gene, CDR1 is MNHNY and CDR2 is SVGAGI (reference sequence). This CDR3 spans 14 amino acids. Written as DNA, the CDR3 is TGTGCCAGCAGGTACTCAGCAGGAGCCTACGAGCAGTACTTC. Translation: CASRYSAGAYEQYF.

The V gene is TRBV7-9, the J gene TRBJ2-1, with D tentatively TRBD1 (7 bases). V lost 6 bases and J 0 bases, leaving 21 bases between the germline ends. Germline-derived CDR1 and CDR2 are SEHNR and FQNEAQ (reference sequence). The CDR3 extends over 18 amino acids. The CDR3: CASRFGGQPTNSYNEQFF. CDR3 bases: TGTGCCAGCAGATTCGGGGGACAGCCTACCAACTCCTACAATGAGCAGTTCTTC.